This TCR beta chain was captured in a study of OX40 agonist ivuxolimab in advanced cancers. Study results and caveats: Compared with CD4+, CD8+ T cells on average had more expanded clones. Researchers did not establish what antigens the expanded peripheral T cells target.

Of note for this clone: No antigen is known for it.

Sequencing was performed with immunoSEQ multiplex PCR; in TCRdb, only in-frame clones are kept and a portion is missing. The sample contains approximately 52,000 clones, roughly 78% of which appear only once. Trimming removed 7 bases from V and 8 bases from J, with 22 bases in between. Germline assignment: CDR1 MNHEY and CDR2 SVGAGI. The CDR3 covers 15 residues. The V gene is TRBV6-5, the J gene TRBJ2-3; either TRBD1 or TRBD2 may supply D (5 bases each). Source: CD4+ or CD8+ T cells sorted from blood, taken in a trial of the OX40 agonist ivuxolimab. The clonotype originates from an adult with an advanced solid tumor such as melanoma, head and neck, liver or kidney cancer. CDR3 sequence reads: CASTERGRAGSTQYF. The CDR3 DNA reads as TGTGCCAGCACCGAACGGGGCAGGGCAGGGAGTACGCAGTATTTT.